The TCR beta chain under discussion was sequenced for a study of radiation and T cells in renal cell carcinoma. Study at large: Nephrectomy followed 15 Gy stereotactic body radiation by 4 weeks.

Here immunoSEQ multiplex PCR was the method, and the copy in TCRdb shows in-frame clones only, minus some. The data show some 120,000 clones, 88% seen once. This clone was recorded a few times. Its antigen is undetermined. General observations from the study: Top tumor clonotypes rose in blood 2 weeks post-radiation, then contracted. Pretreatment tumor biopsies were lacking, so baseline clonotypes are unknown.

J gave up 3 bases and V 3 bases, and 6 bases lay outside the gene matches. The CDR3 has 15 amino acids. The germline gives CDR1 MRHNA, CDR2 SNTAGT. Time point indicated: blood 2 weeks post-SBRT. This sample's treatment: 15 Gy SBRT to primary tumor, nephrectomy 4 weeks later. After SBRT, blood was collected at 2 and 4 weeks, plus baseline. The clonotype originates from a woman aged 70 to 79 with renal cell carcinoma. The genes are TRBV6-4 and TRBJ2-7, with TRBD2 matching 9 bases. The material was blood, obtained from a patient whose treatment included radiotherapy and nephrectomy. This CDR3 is CASSEGGGADYEQYF. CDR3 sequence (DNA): TGTGCCAGCAGTGAAGGCGGGGGGGCCGACTACGAGCAGTACTTC.